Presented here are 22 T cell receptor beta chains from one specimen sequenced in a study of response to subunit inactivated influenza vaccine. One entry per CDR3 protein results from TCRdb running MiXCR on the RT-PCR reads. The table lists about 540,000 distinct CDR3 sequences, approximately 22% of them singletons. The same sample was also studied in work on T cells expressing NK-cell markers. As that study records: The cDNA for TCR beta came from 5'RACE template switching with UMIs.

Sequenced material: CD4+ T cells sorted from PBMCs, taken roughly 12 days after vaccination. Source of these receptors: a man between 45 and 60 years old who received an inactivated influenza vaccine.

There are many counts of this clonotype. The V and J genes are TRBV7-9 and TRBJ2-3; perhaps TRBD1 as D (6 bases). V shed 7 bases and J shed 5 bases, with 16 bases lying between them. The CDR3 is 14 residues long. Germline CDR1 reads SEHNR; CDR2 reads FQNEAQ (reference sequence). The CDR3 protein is CASNNQGFGDTQYF. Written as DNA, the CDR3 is TGTGCCAGCAACAACCAGGGGTTCGGAGATACGCAGTATTTT.

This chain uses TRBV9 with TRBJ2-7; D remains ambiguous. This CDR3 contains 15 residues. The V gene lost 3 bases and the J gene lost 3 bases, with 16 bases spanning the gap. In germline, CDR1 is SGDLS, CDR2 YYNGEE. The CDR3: CASSAQPNSFYEQYF. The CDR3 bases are TGTGCCAGCAGCGCTCAACCTAATTCCTTCTACGAGCAGTACTTC. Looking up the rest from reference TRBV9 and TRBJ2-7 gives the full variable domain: DSGVTQTPKHLITATGQRVTLRCSPRSGDLSVYWYQQSLDQGLQFLIQYYNGEERAKGNILERFSAQQFPDLHSELNLSSLELGDSALYFCASSAQPNSFYEQYFGPGTRLTVT.

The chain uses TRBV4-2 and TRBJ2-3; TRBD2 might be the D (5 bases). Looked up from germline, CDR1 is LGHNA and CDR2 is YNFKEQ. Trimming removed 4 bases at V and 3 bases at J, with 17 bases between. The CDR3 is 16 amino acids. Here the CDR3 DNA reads TGTGCCAGCAGCCCCGCCCCGGGGAGTGTAACAGATACGCAGTATTTT. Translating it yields CASSPAPGSVTDTQYF.

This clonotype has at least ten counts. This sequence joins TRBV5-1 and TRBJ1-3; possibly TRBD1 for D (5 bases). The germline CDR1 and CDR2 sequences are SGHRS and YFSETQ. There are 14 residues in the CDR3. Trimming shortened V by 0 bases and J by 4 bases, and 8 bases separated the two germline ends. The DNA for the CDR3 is TGCGCCAGCAGCTTGGACGGGGCGGGAAACACCATATATTTT. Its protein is CASSLDGAGNTIYF.

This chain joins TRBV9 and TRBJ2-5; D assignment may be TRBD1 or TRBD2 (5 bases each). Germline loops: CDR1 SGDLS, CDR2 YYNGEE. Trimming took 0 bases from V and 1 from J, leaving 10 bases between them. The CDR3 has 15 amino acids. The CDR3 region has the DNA TGTGCCAGCAGCGTAGGAGGGGCCCTCCAAGAGACCCAGTACTTC. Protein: CASSVGGALQETQYF.

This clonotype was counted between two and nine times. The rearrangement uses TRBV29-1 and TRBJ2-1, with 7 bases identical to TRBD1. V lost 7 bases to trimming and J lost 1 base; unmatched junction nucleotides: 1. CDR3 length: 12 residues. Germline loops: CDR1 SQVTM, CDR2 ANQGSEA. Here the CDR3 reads CSGDRSYNEQFF. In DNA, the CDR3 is TGCAGCGGGGACAGATCCTACAATGAGCAGTTCTTC.

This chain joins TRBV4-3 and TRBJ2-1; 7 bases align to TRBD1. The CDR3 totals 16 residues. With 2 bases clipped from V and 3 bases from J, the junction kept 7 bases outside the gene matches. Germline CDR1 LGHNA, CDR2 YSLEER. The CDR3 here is CASSQWTGLGYNEQFF. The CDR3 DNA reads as TGCGCCAGCAGCCAATGGACAGGCCTGGGCTACAATGAGCAGTTCTTC.

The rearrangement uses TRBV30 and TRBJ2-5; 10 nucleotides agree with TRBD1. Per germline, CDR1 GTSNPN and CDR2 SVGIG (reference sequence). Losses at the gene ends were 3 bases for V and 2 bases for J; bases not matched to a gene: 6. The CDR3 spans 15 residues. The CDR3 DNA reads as TGTGCCTGGAGAGCCGGACAGGGGGTTCAAGAGACCCAGTACTTC. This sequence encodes CAWRAGQGVQETQYF.

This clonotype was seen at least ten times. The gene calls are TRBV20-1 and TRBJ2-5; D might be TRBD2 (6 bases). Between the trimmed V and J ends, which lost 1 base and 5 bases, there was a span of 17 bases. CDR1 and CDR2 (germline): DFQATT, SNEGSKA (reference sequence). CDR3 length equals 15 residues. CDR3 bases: TGCAGTGCTAGAGTTGGACCCCCGGGGAGGGAGACCCAGTACTTC. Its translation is CSARVGPPGRETQYF.

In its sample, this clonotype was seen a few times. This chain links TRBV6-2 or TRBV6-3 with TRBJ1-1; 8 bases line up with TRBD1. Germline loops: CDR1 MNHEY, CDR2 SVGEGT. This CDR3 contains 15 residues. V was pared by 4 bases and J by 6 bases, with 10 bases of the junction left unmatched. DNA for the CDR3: TGTGCCAGCAGTTCGGGGCAGGGGGCGTTCGCTGAAGCTTTCTTT. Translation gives CASSSGQGAFAEAFF.

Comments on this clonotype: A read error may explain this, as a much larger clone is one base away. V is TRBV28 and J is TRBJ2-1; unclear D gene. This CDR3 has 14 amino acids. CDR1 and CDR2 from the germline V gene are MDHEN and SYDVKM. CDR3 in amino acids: CAGSLLSSYNEQFF. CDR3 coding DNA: TGTGCCGGCAGTTTGCTGAGCTCCTACAATGAGCAGTTCTTC.

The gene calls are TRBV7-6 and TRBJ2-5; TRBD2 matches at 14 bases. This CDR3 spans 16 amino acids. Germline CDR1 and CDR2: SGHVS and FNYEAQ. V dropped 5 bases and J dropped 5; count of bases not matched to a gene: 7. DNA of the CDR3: TGTGCCAGCAGCGCCGGGACTAGCGGGAGTTATGAGACCCAGTACTTC. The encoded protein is CASSAGTSGSYETQYF.

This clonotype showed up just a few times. CDR3 DNA sequence: TGTGCCAGCAGCTTTATGACCGCCAGGGGTACAGATACGCAGTATTTT. Its translation is CASSFMTARGTDTQYF. The chain is built from TRBV7-8 and TRBJ2-3; a possible D gene is TRBD1 (6 bases). The CDR3 runs 16 residues. In germline, CDR1 is SGHVS, CDR2 FQNEAQ. The germline V and J ends were trimmed by 3 bases and 3 bases, with 16 bases remaining between them.

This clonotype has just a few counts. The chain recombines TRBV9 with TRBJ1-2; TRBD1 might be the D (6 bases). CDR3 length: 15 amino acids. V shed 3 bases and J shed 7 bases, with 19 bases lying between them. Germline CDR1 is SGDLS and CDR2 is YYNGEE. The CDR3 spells CASSAASGTFIGYTF. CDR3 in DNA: TGTGCCAGCAGCGCCGCCTCCGGGACATTTATTGGCTACACCTTC.

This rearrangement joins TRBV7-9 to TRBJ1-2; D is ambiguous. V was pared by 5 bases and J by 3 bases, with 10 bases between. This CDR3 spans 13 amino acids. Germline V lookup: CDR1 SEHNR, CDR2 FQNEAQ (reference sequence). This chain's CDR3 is CASSISGYYGYTF. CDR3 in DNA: TGTGCCAGCAGCATCTCGGGGTACTATGGCTACACCTTC.

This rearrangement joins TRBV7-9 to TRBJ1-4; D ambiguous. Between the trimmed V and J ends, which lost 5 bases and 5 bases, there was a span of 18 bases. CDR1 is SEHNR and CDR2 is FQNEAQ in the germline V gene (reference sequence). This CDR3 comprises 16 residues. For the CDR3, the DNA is TGTGCCAGCAGCCCCAGCATGTTGAGGAGCAATGAAAAACTGTTTTTT. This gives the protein CASSPSMLRSNEKLFF. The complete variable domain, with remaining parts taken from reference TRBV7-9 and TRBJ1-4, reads DTGVSQNPRHKITKRGQNVTFRCDPISEHNRLYWYRQTLGQGPEFLTYFQNEAQLEKSRLLSDRFSAERPKGSFSTLEIQRTEQGDSAMYLCASSPSMLRSNEKLFFGSGTQLSVL.

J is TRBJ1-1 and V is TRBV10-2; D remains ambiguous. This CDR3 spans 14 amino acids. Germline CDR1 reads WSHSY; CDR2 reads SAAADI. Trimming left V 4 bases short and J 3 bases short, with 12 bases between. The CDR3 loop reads CASSASDRHTEAFF. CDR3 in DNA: TGCGCCAGCAGTGCCAGCGATCGCCACACTGAAGCTTTCTTT.

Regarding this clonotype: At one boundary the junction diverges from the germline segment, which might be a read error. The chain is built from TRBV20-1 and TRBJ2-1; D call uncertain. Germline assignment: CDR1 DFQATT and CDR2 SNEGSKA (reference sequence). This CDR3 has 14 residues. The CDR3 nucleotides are TGCAGTGCTAGGGGCCAGGCGTCCATCTATGAGCACTTCTTC. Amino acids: CSARGQASIYEHFF.

DNA of the CDR3: TGTGCCAGCAGCTTAACTTGGTTGGGCTCCTACGAGCAGTACTTC. This encodes CASSLTWLGSYEQYF. The chain is built from TRBV7-2 and TRBJ2-7; D is uncertain. V was clipped by 2 bases and J by 0 bases, with 11 bases between them. In germline, CDR1 is SGHTA, CDR2 FQGNSA. The CDR3 is 15 residues long.

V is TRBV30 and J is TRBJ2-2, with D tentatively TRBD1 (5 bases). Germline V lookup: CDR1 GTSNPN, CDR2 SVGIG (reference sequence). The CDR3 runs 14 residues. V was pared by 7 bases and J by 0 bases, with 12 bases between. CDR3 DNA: TGTGCCTCCCCTGGACAAACGAACACCGGGGAGCTGTTTTTT. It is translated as CASPGQTNTGELFF.

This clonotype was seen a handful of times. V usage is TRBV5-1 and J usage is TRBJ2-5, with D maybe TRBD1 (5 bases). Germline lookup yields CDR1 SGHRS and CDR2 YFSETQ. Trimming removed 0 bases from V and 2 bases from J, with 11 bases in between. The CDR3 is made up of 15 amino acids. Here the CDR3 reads CASSLVAGSQETQYF. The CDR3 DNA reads TGCGCCAGCAGCTTGGTGGCAGGGTCACAAGAGACCCAGTACTTC.

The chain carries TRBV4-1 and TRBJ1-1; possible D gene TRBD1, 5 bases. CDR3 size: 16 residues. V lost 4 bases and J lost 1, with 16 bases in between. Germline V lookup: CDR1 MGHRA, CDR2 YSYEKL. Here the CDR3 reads CASSPHNLQGNTEAFF. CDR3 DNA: TGCGCCAGCAGCCCCCATAACCTGCAGGGGAACACTGAAGCTTTCTTT.